The rows below give T cell receptor beta chains drawn from one sample of a study of technical replicates of blood from four donors. Sequenced by immunoSEQ multiplex PCR; TCRdb stores in-frame clones only, minus some. This table has about 59,000 clones, around 93% appearing once. The sample consisted of PBMCs. The receptors shown here come from a human donor in good health. Some clones in this sample may be carry-over from other donors' samples. Both conserved end residues are part of each CDR3. Each record gives: V gene, J gene, clone size, D gene, CDR3 protein, CDR3 DNA. A D gene is named only where the DNA matches it firmly. Clone size, where shown, is once, few, many, or a class for clones that have expanded.

>TRBV4-1|TRBJ2-1|.|TRBD2
CASSVRTSGGVSYNEQFF
TGCGCCAGCAGCGTACGGACTAGCGGGGGGGTTTCCTACAATGAGCAGTTCTTC
>TRBV19|TRBJ2-3|.|TRBD2
CASSDSGGATDTQYF
TGTGCCAGTAGTGATAGCGGGGGGGCTACAGATACGCAGTATTTT
>TRBV13|TRBJ2-1|.|.
CASSSEKAGNEQFF
TGTGCCAGCAGCTCGGAAAAGGCGGGGAATGAGCAGTTCTTC
>TRBV7-2|TRBJ2-3|.|TRBD2
CASSTSPSGGVDTQYF
TGTGCCAGCAGCACCAGTCCTAGCGGGGGGGTCGATACGCAGTATTTT
>TRBV6-6|TRBJ2-1|.|.
CASSYSGGPENEQFF
TGTGCCAGCAGTTACTCAGGCGGCCCTGAGAATGAGCAGTTCTTC
>TRBV10-1|TRBJ2-3|.|TRBD1
CASSEGTDRGTDTQYF
TGCGCCAGCAGTGAGGGAACAGACAGGGGCACAGATACGCAGTATTTT
>TRBV7-6|TRBJ1-3|.|.
CASSLEGLTGNTIYF
TGTGCCAGCAGCTTGGAGGGTTTAACTGGAAACACCATATATTTT
>TRBV7-3|TRBJ1-1|.|.
CASSLVYSMNTEAFF
TGTGCCAGCAGCTTAGTTTACAGCATGAACACTGAAGCTTTCTTT
>TRBV4-3|TRBJ2-3|.|TRBD2
CASSQEDSGGATDTQYF
TGCGCCAGCAGCCAAGAGGATAGCGGGGGGGCCACAGATACGCAGTATTTT
>TRBV7-6|TRBJ2-1|.|.
CASSLEAGGYNEQFF
TGTGCCAGCAGCTTAGAGGCGGGTGGGTACAATGAGCAGTTCTTC
>TRBV11-2|TRBJ2-3|.|.
CASSLEGAPPDTQYF
TGTGCCAGCAGCTTGGAGGGGGCCCCCCCAGATACGCAGTATTTT
>TRBV10-3|TRBJ2-1|.|TRBD2
CAISAGGASYNEQFF
TGTGCCATCAGTGCCGGGGGGGCCTCCTACAATGAGCAGTTCTTC
>TRBV19|TRBJ2-7|.|TRBD2
CASALTLAAPYEQYF
TGTGCCAGCGCCTTGACCCTAGCGGCCCCCTACGAGCAGTACTTC
>TRBV4-1|TRBJ2-3|few|TRBD2
CASSHLAEVGDTQYF
TGCGCCAGCAGCCATCTAGCGGAGGTCGGGGATACGCAGTATTTT
>TRBV4-2|TRBJ2-7|.|.
CASSLGRGLYEQYF
TGTGCCAGCAGCCTCGGAAGGGGCCTGTACGAGCAGTACTTC
>TRBV7-9|TRBJ2-6|.|.
CASSLALGAGANVLTF
TGTGCCAGCAGCTTAGCTTTGGGCGCTGGGGCCAACGTCCTGACTTTC
>TRBV12-5|TRBJ2-7|.|.
CASGLRRAEQYF
TGTGCTAGTGGTTTGAGGCGGGCCGAGCAGTACTTC
>TRBV7-7|TRBJ2-5|.|TRBD2
CASSSGGRQTQYF
TGTGCCAGCAGTAGCGGGGGCCGGCAGACCCAGTACTTC
>TRBV7-2|TRBJ2-2|.|.
CASSSGLVTGELFF
TGTGCCAGCAGCTCCGGACTCGTCACCGGGGAGCTGTTTTTT
>TRBV7-3|TRBJ2-3|.|TRBD2
CASSFRTSGMDTQYF
TGTGCCAGCAGCTTTCGGACTAGCGGGATGGATACGCAGTATTTT
>TRBV4-2|TRBJ2-1|once|.
CASSQEASSYNEQFF
TGTGCCAGCAGCCAAGAGGCTAGTTCCTACAATGAGCAGTTCTTC
>TRBV14|TRBJ1-1|.|.
CASSQGAQTEAFF
TGTGCCAGCAGCCAGGGGGCGCAAACTGAAGCTTTCTTT
>TRBV27|TRBJ1-1|.|.
CASSFERRTEAFF
TGTGCCAGCAGTTTCGAACGGAGGACTGAAGCTTTCTTT